This T cell receptor beta chain came from a study of control samples from healthy donors and cancer patients. This table comes from immunoSEQ multiplex PCR, and its TCRdb copy is limited to in-frame clones, with some not included. The sample shows about 80,000 clones, around nine tenths of them seen only once. Specimen: blood. The receptor comes from a man in his fifties or sixties in good health.

The CDR3 protein is CSALLGANTGELFF. The CDR3 nucleotides are TGCAGCGCCCTACTAGGGGCGAACACCGGGGAGCTGTTTTTT. The chain is built from TRBV29-1 and TRBJ2-2; D tentatively fits TRBD1 or TRBD2 (5 bases each). The CDR3 covers 14 residues. V was pared by 7 bases and J by 0 bases, with 12 bases between. Germline V lookup: CDR1 SQVTM, CDR2 ANQGSEA.